Listed here is a single TCR beta chain. The ends were cut back, 1 base at V and 8 bases at J, with 17 bases in the middle. Germline V gene data show CDR1 as SGHDN and CDR2 as FVKESK. The CDR3 length is 15 residues. The sample is drawn from a study of shared clonotypes between healthy human individuals. Using immunoSEQ multiplex PCR, the repertoire was profiled, and TCRdb retains in-frame clones only, with some absent. The sample has about 2.3 million clones, approximately 93% seen once; the top ten hold 0.3% to 0.4%. This TCR derives from a man aged 18 to 35 in good health. Some clones in this sample may be carry-over from other donors' samples. Sequenced sample: naive CD4+ T cells from PBMCs. The subset is: CD45RA+ positively selected. The chain uses TRBV14 and TRBJ1-2, with TRBD1 as a possible D gene (5 bases). The chain's CDR3 is CASSQGGKGLLGYTF. The CDR3 nucleotides read TGTGCCAGCAGCCAAGGGGGGAAAGGCCTCCTCGGCTACACCTTC.